The 32 T cell receptor beta chains given below trace back to one sample, sequenced in a study of blood T cell repertoires in COVID-19. Assay used: immunoSEQ multiplex PCR; TCRdb lists only in-frame clones, some missing. This table has about 250,000 clones, around 86% appearing once. Sequencing input: peripheral blood. The source of these receptors is a woman aged 40-49 years who had recovered from COVID-19.

The chain uses TRBV3-1 (or the pseudogene TRBV3-2) and TRBJ2-1; TRBD2 matches at 9 bases. There are 16 residues in the CDR3. V shed 1 base and J 1 base; nucleotides not matched to a gene: 2. The germline V gene has CDR1 LGHDT and CDR2 YNNKEL (reference sequence). CDR3 protein: CASSQVSGGSYNEQFF. The CDR3 DNA reads as TGTGCCAGCAGCCAAGTTAGCGGGGGATCCTACAATGAGCAGTTCTTC.

The chain couples TRBV24-1 to TRBJ2-1, with 7 bases lining up with TRBD1. V lost 3 bases to trimming and J lost 9 bases; unmatched junction nucleotides: 16. There are 17 residues in the CDR3. Germline lookup yields CDR1 KGHDR and CDR2 SFDVKD. As DNA, the CDR3 is TGTGCCACCAGTGATCGCACCACAGGGGTGGAATACGGTGAGCAGTTCTTC. This sequence encodes CATSDRTTGVEYGEQFF.

The CDR3 coding sequence is TGTGCCATCAGCTGGGCGGGCGGGAACGGTAATGAGCAGTTCTTC. Its protein product is CAISWAGGNGNEQFF. The V gene is TRBV10-3, the J gene TRBJ2-1; weak D call: TRBD2 (6 bases). Germline values: CDR1 ENHRY, CDR2 SYGVKD. The CDR3 is 15 amino acids. Trimming pared 6 bases from V and 7 bases from J, leaving 19 bases between.

This chain links TRBV6-7 with TRBJ2-7, with TRBD1 as a possible D gene (6 bases). TRBV6-7 is marked as an open reading frame, function uncertain. CDR3 length: 14 residues. Deletions cut 8 bases from V and 0 bases from J, with 14 bases between. The CDR3 spells CASEAGVHSYEQYF. The CDR3 nucleotides are TGTGCCAGCGAGGCAGGGGTCCACTCCTACGAGCAGTACTTC.

The chain is built from TRBV3-1 (or the pseudogene TRBV3-2) and TRBJ2-1, with 8 bases identical to TRBD2. From germline, CDR1 is LGHDT and CDR2 YNNKEL (reference sequence). The CDR3 length is 15 residues. J lost 6 bases, V lost 2 bases, and 6 bases had no gene match. The CDR3 nucleotides are TGTGCCAGCAGCCAAACCGGGGGGGACCTCAATGAGCAGTTCTTC. This translates into CASSQTGGDLNEQFF.

A single count supports this clone. At one end, the junction sequence differs from germline, possibly due to a read error. This chain uses TRBV27 with TRBJ1-2; 10 bases line up with TRBD1. The germline V gene encodes CDR1 MNHEY and CDR2 SMNVEV (reference sequence). This CDR3 is 15 amino acids long. CDR3 bases: TGTGCCAGCAGTATATCCGGGACAGGGGTCTATGGCTACACCTTC. It specifies CASSISGTGVYGYTF.

In nucleotides, the CDR3 is TGTGCCAGTAGTAGCCTAGACTCCTACGAGCAGTACTTC. This codes for CASSSLDSYEQYF. The rearrangement uses TRBV19 and TRBJ2-7; unclear D gene. The CDR3 consists of 13 residues. Germline values: CDR1 LNHDA, CDR2 SQIVND (reference sequence). Trimming removed 4 bases at V and 0 bases at J, with 7 bases between.

The table lists this clone with a few counts. The chain carries TRBV6-5 and TRBJ1-1, with 7 bases lining up with TRBD1. J was trimmed by 4 bases and V by 6 bases; bases with no gene match: 11. The CDR3 has 15 residues. Germline loops: CDR1 MNHEY, CDR2 SVGAGI. CDR3 sequence: CASRVTPTGFTEAFF. The CDR3 nucleotides are TGTGCCAGCAGAGTGACCCCGACAGGGTTCACTGAAGCTTTCTTT.

This clone was seen just once. The chain links TRBV28 to TRBJ2-1, with D possibly being TRBD2 (6 bases). Germline assignment: CDR1 MDHEN and CDR2 SYDVKM. The germline V and J ends were trimmed by 6 bases and 7 bases, with 19 bases remaining between them. This CDR3 comprises 15 residues. The CDR3 DNA reads as TGTGCCAGCAGCCTCCTTAGGGAGGTGGGGAATGAGCAGTTCTTC. Encoded protein: CASSLLREVGNEQFF.

This chain links TRBV7-8 with TRBJ1-3, with D hard to call. The CDR3 is 12 amino acids. V was trimmed by 0 bases and J by 7 bases, leaving 4 bases between them. Germline V CDR1 and CDR2: SGHVS, FQNEAQ. CDR3 amino acids: CASSLASNTIYF. As DNA, the CDR3 is TGTGCCAGCAGCTTAGCGAGTAACACCATATATTTT.

The chain joins TRBV18 to TRBJ2-3, with TRBD1 matching over 9 bases. The CDR3 is 14 amino acids. CDR1 KGHSH and CDR2 LQKENI come from the germline V gene. V dropped 3 bases and J dropped 5; count of bases not matched to a gene: 3. Here the CDR3 reads CASSPGTGRDTQYF. The CDR3 DNA is TGTGCCAGCTCACCTGGGACAGGGAGAGATACGCAGTATTTT.

This clone was recorded only once. The chain uses TRBV4-1 and TRBJ2-7; TRBD1 agrees at 7 bases. The CDR3 length is 17 residues. J gave up 2 bases and V 3 bases, and 13 bases lay outside the gene matches. The V gene's germline CDR1 is MGHRA and CDR2 YSYEKL. In DNA, the CDR3 is TGCGCCAGCAGCCAGGGGGTAGGGGGCGAACTTACCTACGAGCAGTACTTC. This translates into CASSQGVGGELTYEQYF.

The V call is TRBV5-1, the J call TRBJ2-7, with 9 nucleotides matching TRBD1. CDR1 and CDR2 (germline): SGHRS, YFSETQ. This CDR3 region has 15 residues. Trimming cost V 4 bases and J 4 bases; bases outside gene matches: 9. The CDR3 nucleotides read TGCGCCAGCAGCAGTTGGACAGGGGTCGGGTACGAGCAGTACTTC. Translating gives CASSSWTGVGYEQYF.

The genes are TRBV6-5 and TRBJ2-3, with D perhaps TRBD2 (5 bases). The CDR3 sequence is 14 residues long. V shed 5 bases and J shed 0 bases, with 9 bases lying between them. Per the germline V gene, CDR1 is MNHEY and CDR2 is SVGAGI. The CDR3 region has the DNA TGTGCCAGCAGTACGCGGACTAGCACAGATACGCAGTATTTT. It codes for CASSTRTSTDTQYF.

The chain combines TRBV24-1 with TRBJ2-1; D is perhaps TRBD1 (5 bases). The CDR3 spans 15 residues. CDR1 is KGHDR, CDR2 SFDVKD, per germline. V was pared by 6 bases and J by 2 bases, with 13 bases between. CDR3 nucleotide sequence: TGTGCCACCAGTCCACCTGGGGCGACCTACAATGAGCAGTTCTTC. The encoded protein is CATSPPGATYNEQFF.

CDR3 nucleotide sequence: TGCAGCGGCATAAGACAGGGGGCTTACAATGAGCAGTTCTTC. Encoded protein: CSGIRQGAYNEQFF. The chain recombines TRBV29-1 with TRBJ2-1; TRBD1 matches 10 bases. Trimming took 7 bases from V and 4 from J; bases not matched to a gene: 7. CDR3 length: 14 residues. CDR1 and CDR2 (germline): SQVTM, ANQGSEA.

The chain combines TRBV28 with TRBJ1-2; D is possibly TRBD1 (6 bases). The V end was cut by 3 bases, the J end by 5 bases, with 22 bases between. This CDR3 is 17 amino acids long. The germline V gene encodes CDR1 MDHEN and CDR2 SYDVKM. The CDR3 loop is CASSFGQTFNPGYGYTF. For the CDR3, the DNA is TGTGCCAGCAGTTTCGGACAGACTTTCAATCCGGGGTATGGCTACACCTTC.

The rearrangement links TRBV9 to TRBJ2-1, with a possible D match to TRBD2 (6 bases). Trimming took off 2 bases at V and 4 bases at J, with 19 bases between the two ends. The CDR3 sequence is 17 residues long. Germline CDR1 and CDR2: SGDLS and YYNGEE. CDR3 amino acids: CASSVHKVTSPYNEQFF. The CDR3 nucleotides are TGTGCCAGCAGCGTTCATAAGGTAACTAGCCCGTACAATGAGCAGTTCTTC.

This rearrangement joins TRBV28 to TRBJ2-7; 10 positions match TRBD2. The CDR3 extends over 14 amino acids. V gave up 7 bases and J gave up 2 bases; unmatched junction bases: 5. CDR1 and CDR2 from the germline V gene are MDHEN and SYDVKM. The CDR3 sequence is CASTSGLATYEQYF. CDR3 sequence (DNA): TGTGCCAGCACCTCGGGACTAGCGACCTACGAGCAGTACTTC.

The V and J genes are TRBV20-1 and TRBJ2-7; 7 bases are shared with TRBD2. This CDR3 is built from 10 residues. The trim removed 7 bases at V and 4 bases at J, leaving 1 base unmatched. Germline loops: CDR1 DFQATT, CDR2 SNEGSKA (reference sequence). DNA for the CDR3: TGCAGTGTGCGGGAGTACGAGCAGTACTTC. Translating it yields CSVREYEQYF.

The rearrangement uses TRBV5-6 and TRBJ2-7; D might be TRBD1 (6 bases). V was pared by 0 bases and J by 6 bases, with 13 bases between. Germline loops: CDR1 SGHDT, CDR2 YYEEEE. This CDR3 comprises 14 residues. The CDR3 is CASSLVQGPGEQYF. CDR3 coding DNA: TGTGCCAGCAGCTTGGTACAGGGACCCGGCGAGCAGTACTTC. Full variable domain (missing parts from reference TRBV5-6 and TRBJ2-7): DAGVTQSPTHLIKTRGQQVTLRCSPKSGHDTVSWYQQALGQGPQFIFQYYEEEERQRGNFPDRFSGHQFPNYSSELNVNALLLGDSALYLCASSLVQGPGEQYFGPGTRLTVT.

The chain has TRBV7-9 and TRBJ1-1, with D tentatively TRBD1 (5 bases). CDR3 length equals 17 residues. The V end lost 1 base, the J end lost 0 bases, and 15 bases lay between the germline ends. Per germline, CDR1 SEHNR and CDR2 FQNEAQ (reference sequence). The CDR3 protein is CASSLGFGARVNTEAFF. Written as DNA, the CDR3 is TGTGCCAGCAGCTTAGGATTTGGCGCCAGGGTGAACACTGAAGCTTTCTTT. Full variable domain (remainder filled in from reference TRBV7-9 and TRBJ1-1): DTGVSQNPRHKITKRGQNVTFRCDPISEHNRLYWYRQTLGQGPEFLTYFQNEAQLEKSRLLSDRFSAERPKGSFSTLEIQRTEQGDSAMYLCASSLGFGARVNTEAFFGQGTRLTVV.

The rearrangement links TRBV4-2 to TRBJ2-7, with D uncertain. CDR1 and CDR2 from the germline V gene are LGHNA and YNFKEQ. The V end was cut by 0 bases, the J end by 6 bases, with 12 bases between. The CDR3 is 14 amino acids. CDR3 nucleotides: TGTGCCAGCAGCCAAGAAACCCTCGCGGCCGAGCAGTACTTC. Its translation: CASSQETLAAEQYF.

V gene TRBV7-9 combines with J gene TRBJ2-7; D is unresolved. The V end was cut by 0 bases, the J end by 3 bases, with 6 bases between. The germline V gene encodes CDR1 SEHNR and CDR2 FQNEAQ (reference sequence). The CDR3 contains 13 residues. The CDR3, as DNA: TGTGCCAGCAGCTTAGCTACTGACTACGAGCAGTACTTC. It translates to CASSLATDYEQYF.

V is TRBV5-1 and J is TRBJ1-1; 9 positions match TRBD1. CDR1 and CDR2 (germline): SGHRS, YFSETQ. This CDR3 is built from 14 residues. The V gene end was trimmed by 8 bases and the J gene end by 4 bases; junction bases not matched to a gene: 9. The CDR3 bases are TGCGCCAGTATAGGACAGGGGACGGGCACTGAAGCTTTCTTT. It specifies CASIGQGTGTEAFF.

V is TRBV19 and J is TRBJ2-7; D is uncertain. V shed 5 bases and J shed 6 bases, with 14 bases lying between them. The length of the CDR3 is 13 residues. Germline-derived CDR1 and CDR2 are LNHDA and SQIVND (reference sequence). The CDR3 bases are TGTGCCAGTAGTCTGCGCCCTTCGGGCGAGCAGTACTTC. Translation gives CASSLRPSGEQYF.

The chain joins TRBV18 to TRBJ2-7; 12 bases map to TRBD1. Germline assignment: CDR1 KGHSH and CDR2 LQKENI. With 3 bases clipped from V and 5 bases from J, the junction kept 8 bases outside the gene matches. The CDR3 runs 16 residues. The CDR3 DNA reads as TGTGCCAGCTCACCGGACGGGACAGGGGGCCTCGACGAGCAGTACTTC. It is translated as CASSPDGTGGLDEQYF.

The chain links TRBV10-3 to TRBJ2-3; tentative D call: TRBD2 (5 bases). Between the trimmed V and J ends, which lost 3 bases and 2 bases, there was a span of 12 bases. Germline V CDR1 and CDR2: ENHRY, SYGVKD. CDR3 size: 15 residues. The CDR3 region has the DNA TGTGCCATCAGTGATGGGTGGGAGTACACAGATACGCAGTATTTT. Encoded protein: CAISDGWEYTDTQYF.

The chain couples TRBV7-6 to TRBJ2-7; 7 bases agree with TRBD1. Germline V gives CDR1 SGHVS, CDR2 FNYEAQ. Germline trimming cut 5 bases from V and 2 bases from J; bases unmatched to any gene: 9. The CDR3 runs to 15 residues. DNA for the CDR3: TGTGCCAGCAGCCTGAGGACAGGAGCTGCCTACGAGCAGTACTTC. Encoded protein: CASSLRTGAAYEQYF.

The J gene is TRBJ1-1, the V gene TRBV6-5; no clear D. With 5 bases removed from V and 0 bases from J, the gap between germline ends came to 13 bases. The CDR3 runs to 15 residues. CDR1 and CDR2 (germline): MNHEY, SVGAGI. The CDR3 region has the DNA TGTGCCAGCAGTCTAGGAAGATCAATGAACACTGAAGCTTTCTTT. Its protein product is CASSLGRSMNTEAFF.

The V gene is TRBV18, the J gene TRBJ1-5; D is unresolved. V was pared by 4 bases and J by 3 bases, with 13 bases between. CDR3 length equals 15 residues. Germline V gene lookup returns CDR1 KGHSH and CDR2 LQKENI. Written as DNA, the CDR3 is TGTGCCAGCTCACTGGGTCGGGAGTCCAATCAGCCCCAGCATTTT. Translating it yields CASSLGRESNQPQHF.

The rearrangement uses TRBV7-6 and TRBJ2-5; perhaps TRBD1 as D (6 bases). CDR3 size: 15 residues. Germline V gives CDR1 SGHVS, CDR2 FNYEAQ. V was pared by 4 bases and J by 5 bases, with 17 bases between. The CDR3: CASSSTQGEYETQYF. In DNA form, the CDR3 reads TGTGCCAGCAGCTCCACACAGGGCGAGTATGAGACCCAGTACTTC.